The 15 T cell receptor beta chains below all came from one sample that was sequenced in a study of early T cells in non-severe SARS-CoV-2 infection. TCRdb fed the 5' RACE reads into MiXCR, producing one record per CDR3 protein. Among some 24,000 distinct CDR3 sequences, around 4% were seen once, and the ten largest hold around a sixth. Sequenced input: whole blood. These receptors all come from an adult who was a healthcare worker with PCR-confirmed SARS-CoV-2 infection or an uninfected control (not recorded which).

As concerns this clonotype: Germline is not matched at one junction end, which may reflect a read error. Here the CDR3 reads CARSQDLGSHETQYF. CDR3 coding DNA: TGTGCCAGGAGCCAAGATCTAGGGTCCCATGAGACCCAGTACTTC. This rearrangement joins TRBV3-1 to TRBJ2-5; no clear D. The CDR3 covers 15 residues. The germline CDR1 and CDR2 sequences are LGHDT and YNNKEL (reference sequence).

This clonotype came up many times. This sequence joins TRBV28 and TRBJ2-1; no clear D gene. CDR3 length: 15 residues. The germline gives CDR1 MDHEN, CDR2 SYDVKM. With 6 bases removed from V and 4 bases from J, the gap between germline ends came to 16 bases. In DNA, the CDR3 is TGTGCCAGCAGACCCAGCAAATCCTCGTACAATGAGCAGTTCTTC. Translating gives CASRPSKSSYNEQFF.

This clonotype was detected a few times. The genes are TRBV4-3 and TRBJ1-1; 10 bases line up with TRBD1. The V segment lost 6 bases and the J segment 4 bases; nucleotides outside the gene matches: 8. Germline V gene data show CDR1 as LGHNA and CDR2 as YSLEER. CDR3 size: 15 residues. The CDR3 sequence: CASSRKTGGSTEAFF. The CDR3 region has the DNA TGCGCCAGCAGTCGAAAGACAGGGGGCTCCACTGAAGCTTTCTTT.

This clonotype was detected ten times or more. This chain connects TRBV11-1 to TRBJ2-5; possible D gene TRBD2, 5 bases. Trimming removed 4 bases at V and 4 bases at J, with 16 bases between. The CDR3 has 15 amino acids. From germline, CDR1 is SGHAT and CDR2 FQDESV (reference sequence). CDR3 sequence reads: CASSSPLLAGETQYF. For the CDR3, the DNA is TGTGCCAGCAGCTCACCACTGCTAGCAGGAGAGACCCAGTACTTC.

This clonotype was seen repeatedly, ten times or more. This chain joins TRBV10-1 and TRBJ2-1, with 7 bases that match TRBD2. J was trimmed by 8 bases and V by 8 bases; bases with no gene match: 9. This CDR3 has 13 amino acids. The germline CDR1 and CDR2 sequences are WNHNN and SYGVQD (reference sequence). CDR3 in DNA: TGCGCCAGCCGGCCTAGCGGTGCGGATGAGCAGTTCTTC. This sequence encodes CASRPSGADEQFF.

This chain joins TRBV7-9 and TRBJ1-3; no clear D gene. Germline V gene sequence: CDR1 SEHNR, CDR2 FQNEAQ (reference sequence). V was cut by 8 bases and J by 0 bases, with 8 bases left in between. The CDR3 contains 13 residues. Written as DNA, the CDR3 is TGTGCCAGCGAGGAATACTCTGGAAACACCATATATTTT. As protein: CASEEYSGNTIYF.

This clonotype was counted many times. The V call is TRBV20-1, the J call TRBJ2-7; D may correspond to TRBD1 or TRBD2 (6 bases each). Germline values: CDR1 DFQATT, CDR2 SNEGSKA (reference sequence). V lost 3 bases and J 0 bases, leaving 18 bases between the germline ends. The CDR3 extends over 16 amino acids. Written as DNA, the CDR3 is TGCAGTGCTAGTGATGTAGGGGGGTTACTCTCCTACGAGCAGTACTTC. Its translation: CSASDVGGLLSYEQYF.

This clonotype showed up many times. The chain links TRBV5-1 to TRBJ1-6; no clear D gene. The length of the CDR3 is 14 residues. The germline CDR1 and CDR2 sequences are SGHRS and YFSETQ. V was pared by 5 bases and J by 6 bases, with 12 bases between. CDR3 sequence (DNA): TGCGCCAGCAGAGGCGACGGAAGTAATTCACCCCTCCACTTT. Encoded protein: CASRGDGSNSPLHF.

The chain links TRBV6-5 to TRBJ1-1; 12 bases are a match to TRBD1. Per the germline V gene, CDR1 is MNHEY and CDR2 is SVGAGI. V trimming: 5 bases; J trimming: 5 bases; junction bases outside the gene matches: 6. The CDR3 runs 15 residues. The CDR3 coding sequence is TGTGCCAGCAGTCAAGGGACAGGGGGCCCAACTGAAGCTTTCTTT. Translating it yields CASSQGTGGPTEAFF.

This clonotype was found many times. V gene TRBV6-4 combines with J gene TRBJ2-2; 11 bases map to TRBD1. The ends lost 6 bases at V and 3 bases at J; junction bases unmatched: 3. CDR3 length: 15 residues. Germline CDR1 is MRHNA and CDR2 is SNTAGT. The CDR3 nucleotides read TGTGCCAGCAGCTTGGGACAGGGGGACACCGGGGAGCTGTTTTTT. Amino acid sequence: CASSLGQGDTGELFF.

This clonotype was seen repeatedly, ten times or more. The chain combines TRBV14 with TRBJ2-2; D is unclear. The CDR3 sequence is 14 residues long. V was clipped by 2 bases and J by 4 bases, with 8 bases between them. Germline loops: CDR1 SGHDN, CDR2 FVKESK. CDR3 DNA sequence: TGTGCCAGCAGCCAACACTCTCTCACCGGGGAGCTGTTTTTT. Translation gives CASSQHSLTGELFF.

There are many counts of this clonotype. V and J are TRBV10-2 and TRBJ1-1, with D unclear. Germline CDR1 reads WSHSY; CDR2 reads SAAADI. With 0 bases removed from V and 5 bases from J, the gap between germline ends came to 13 bases. The CDR3 consists of 15 residues. In nucleotides, the CDR3 is TGCGCCAGCAGTGAGTCCTCGTCGGGTAGGACTGAAGCTTTCTTT. Protein: CASSESSSGRTEAFF.

This clonotype was picked up many times. This chain links TRBV2 with TRBJ1-2, with D hard to call. The CDR3 contains 13 residues. Trimming took off 4 bases at V and 2 bases at J, with 8 bases between the two ends. Looked up from germline, CDR1 is SNHLY and CDR2 is FYNNEI. CDR3 DNA: TGTGCCAGCAGTGCTGGGGAAAACTATGGCTACACCTTC. Amino acids: CASSAGENYGYTF.

This clonotype was seen at least ten times. The CDR3 sequence: CASRIGGNEQFF. CDR3 DNA sequence: TGTGCCAGCAGGATTGGGGGAAATGAGCAGTTCTTC. This chain joins TRBV25-1 and TRBJ2-1; D is tentatively TRBD1 or TRBD2 (5 bases each). Trimming took 6 bases from V and 7 from J, leaving 10 bases between them. The CDR3 loop spans 12 amino acids. CDR1 is MGHDK and CDR2 is SYGVNS in the germline V gene.

Many counts were recorded for this clonotype. This sequence joins TRBV20-1 and TRBJ1-1; tentative D call: TRBD1 (5 bases). The CDR3 runs to 14 residues. Trimming removed 0 bases from V and 4 bases from J, with 12 bases in between. CDR1 DFQATT and CDR2 SNEGSKA come from the germline V gene (reference sequence). Here the CDR3 DNA reads TGCAGTGCTAGAGATCTTAATGGGGGCACTGAAGCTTTCTTT. Its translation: CSARDLNGGTEAFF.